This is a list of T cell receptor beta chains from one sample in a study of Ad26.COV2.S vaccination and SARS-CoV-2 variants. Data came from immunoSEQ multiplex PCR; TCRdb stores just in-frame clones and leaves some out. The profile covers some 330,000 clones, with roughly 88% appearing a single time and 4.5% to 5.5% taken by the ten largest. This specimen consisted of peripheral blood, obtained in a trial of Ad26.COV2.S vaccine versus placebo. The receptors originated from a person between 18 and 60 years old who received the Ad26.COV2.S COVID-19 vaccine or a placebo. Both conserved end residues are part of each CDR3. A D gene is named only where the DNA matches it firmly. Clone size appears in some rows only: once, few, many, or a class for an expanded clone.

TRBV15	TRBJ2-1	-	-	CATRVNNEQFF	TGTGCCACCAGAGTAAACAATGAGCAGTTCTTC
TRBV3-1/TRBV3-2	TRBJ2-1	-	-	CASSLDKRVYNEQFF	TGTGCCAGCAGCCTTGATAAGCGAGTATACAATGAGCAGTTCTTC
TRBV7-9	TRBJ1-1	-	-	CASSLAGGYDEAFF	TGTGCCAGCAGCTTAGCCGGGGGGTACGATGAAGCTTTCTTT
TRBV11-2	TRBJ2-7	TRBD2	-	CASSPAGVSYEQYF	TGTGCCAGCAGCCCAGCGGGGGTCTCCTACGAGCAGTACTTC
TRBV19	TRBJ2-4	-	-	CASTTSRPGVAKNIQYF	TGTGCCAGTACCACCTCCCGGCCGGGAGTTGCCAAAAACATTCAGTACTTC
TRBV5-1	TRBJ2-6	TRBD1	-	CASSSFGTGVPSGANVLTF	TGCGCCAGCAGCTCTTTTGGGACAGGGGTGCCCTCTGGGGCCAACGTCCTGACTTTC
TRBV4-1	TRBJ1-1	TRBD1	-	CASRPGQGGTEAFF	TGCGCCAGCAGGCCAGGACAGGGTGGGACTGAAGCTTTCTTT
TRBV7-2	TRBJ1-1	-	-	CASSLGPTEAFF	TGTGCCAGCAGCTTAGGGCCGACGGAAGCTTTCTTT
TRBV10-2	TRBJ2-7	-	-	CASNQLGIYEQYF	TGCGCCAGTAACCAACTAGGGATCTACGAGCAGTACTTC
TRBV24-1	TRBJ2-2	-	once	CATEGPFPGELFF	TGTGCCACCGAGGGACCCTTCCCTGGGGAGCTGTTTTTT
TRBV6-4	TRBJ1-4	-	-	CASSLTASNEKLFF	TGTGCCAGTTCCCTGACAGCGAGTAATGAAAAACTGTTTTTT
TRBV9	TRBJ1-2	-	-	CASSDQPQGAIGYTF	TGTGCCAGCAGTGACCAGCCACAGGGAGCAATTGGCTACACCTTC
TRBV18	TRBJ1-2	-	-	CASSPQTNYGYTF	TGTGCCAGCTCACCACAGACTAACTATGGCTACACCTTC
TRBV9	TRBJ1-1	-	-	CASSVVPYVGGYTEAFF	TGTGCCAGCAGCGTAGTCCCCTATGTGGGGGGCTACACTGAAGCTTTCTTT
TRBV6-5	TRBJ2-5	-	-	CASSYLGEEETQYF	TGTGCCAGCAGTTATTTAGGGGAAGAAGAGACCCAGTACTTC
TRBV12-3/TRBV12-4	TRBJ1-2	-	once	CASTPGRRGGYTF	TGTGCCAGCACCCCGGGGAGAAGGGGCGGCTACACCTTC
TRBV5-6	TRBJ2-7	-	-	CASSLDGRVTGEQYF	TGTGCCAGCAGCTTGGATGGCAGGGTAACGGGTGAGCAGTACTTC
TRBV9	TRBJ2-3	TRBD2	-	CASSARPSGFQDTQYF	TGTGCCAGCAGCGCCCGCCCTAGCGGGTTCCAAGATACGCAGTATTTT
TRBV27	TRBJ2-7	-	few	CASSLGGFSYEQYF	TGTGCCAGCAGCCTAGGTGGATTCTCCTACGAGCAGTACTTC
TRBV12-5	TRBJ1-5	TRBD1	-	CASAPGQGRNQPQHF	TGTGCTAGTGCCCCTGGACAGGGCCGTAATCAGCCCCAGCATTTT
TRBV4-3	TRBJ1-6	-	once	CASSQRVVFSPLHF	TGCGCCAGCAGCCAAAGGGTGGTTTTTTCACCCCTCCACTTT
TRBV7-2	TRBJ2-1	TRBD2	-	CASTIYRDYEQFF	TGTGCCAGCACCATATACCGGGACTACGAGCAGTTCTTC
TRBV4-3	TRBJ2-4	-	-	CASSQDWSNIQYF	TGCGCCAGCAGCCAAGATTGGTCGAACATTCAGTACTTC
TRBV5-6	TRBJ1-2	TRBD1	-	CASSLDRLEDYGYTF	TGTGCCAGCAGCCTGGACAGGCTCGAGGACTATGGCTACACCTTC
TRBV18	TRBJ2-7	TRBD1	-	CASSPDRDYEQYF	TGTGCCAGCTCGCCGGACAGGGACTACGAGCAGTACTTC
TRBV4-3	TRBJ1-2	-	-	CASSQDRPADGYTF	TGCGCCAGCAGCCAAGATAGACCGGCGGACGGCTACACCTTC
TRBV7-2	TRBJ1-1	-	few	CASSFTAWTEAFF	TGTGCCAGCAGCTTCACAGCGTGGACTGAAGCTTTCTTT
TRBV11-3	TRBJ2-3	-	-	CASSSDGGGTQYF	TGTGCCAGCAGCTCGGACGGGGGTGGTACGCAGTATTTT
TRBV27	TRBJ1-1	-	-	CASKGPGATEAFF	TGTGCCAGCAAAGGGCCGGGAGCAACTGAAGCTTTCTTT
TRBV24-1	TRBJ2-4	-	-	CATSDGAKNIQYF	TGTGCCACCTCGGACGGTGCCAAAAACATTCAGTACTTC
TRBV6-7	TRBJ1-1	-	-	CASSSERPDHTEAFF	TGTGCCAGCAGTTCCGAACGACCGGACCACACTGAAGCTTTCTTT
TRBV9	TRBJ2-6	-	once	CASSVATGSSSGANVLTF	TGTGCCAGCAGCGTAGCCACAGGGAGTTCCTCTGGGGCCAACGTCCTGACTTTC
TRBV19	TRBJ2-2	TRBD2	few	CASKGTSVSGELFF	TGTGCCAGTAAGGGGACTAGCGTTTCCGGGGAGCTGTTTTTT
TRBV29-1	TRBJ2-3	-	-	CSLGTGSATDTQYF	TGCAGCTTGGGAACAGGGAGCGCCACAGATACGCAGTATTTT
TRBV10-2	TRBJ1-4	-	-	CASKNSTVTNEKLFF	TGCGCCAGCAAAAATTCGACCGTCACTAATGAAAAACTGTTTTTT
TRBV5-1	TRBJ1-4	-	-	CASSLLPNLEKLFF	TGCGCCAGCAGCTTGTTACCCAACCTGGAAAAACTGTTTTTT
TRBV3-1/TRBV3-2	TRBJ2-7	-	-	CASSSRTLVDEQYF	TGTGCCAGCAGCTCCAGGACGCTCGTGGACGAGCAGTACTTC
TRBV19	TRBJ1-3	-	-	CASSIAAWAYSGNTIYF	TGTGCCAGTAGTATAGCAGCTTGGGCCTACTCTGGAAACACCATATATTTT
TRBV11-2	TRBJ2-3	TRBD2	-	CASSLDTGGTQYF	TGTGCCAGCAGCTTAGATACGGGGGGTACGCAGTATTTT
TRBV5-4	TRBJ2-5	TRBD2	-	CASSLKELAGAKETQYF	TGTGCCAGCAGCTTGAAGGAACTAGCGGGGGCTAAAGAGACCCAGTACTTC
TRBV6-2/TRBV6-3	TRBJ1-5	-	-	CASSYIGGKGQPQHF	TGTGCCAGCAGTTACATAGGGGGGAAAGGACAGCCCCAGCATTTT
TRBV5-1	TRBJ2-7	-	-	CASSRGTDSYEQYF	TGCGCCAGCAGCCGCGGGACAGACTCCTACGAGCAGTACTTC
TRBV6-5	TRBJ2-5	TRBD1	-	CASSSDRVETQYF	TGTGCCAGCAGCTCGGACAGGGTAGAGACCCAGTACTTC
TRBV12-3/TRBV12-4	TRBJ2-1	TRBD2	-	CASSFGGLAWFF	TGTGCCAGCAGTTTTGGGGGACTAGCGTGGTTCTTC
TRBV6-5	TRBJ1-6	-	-	CASSAQAEFNSPLHF	TGTGCCAGCTCGGCGCAGGCCGAGTTTAATTCACCCCTCCACTTT